One sample yielded the 23 T cell receptor beta chains listed below, sequenced in a study of CD8 T cells in ankylosing spondylitis. TCRdb re-called the 5' RACE reads through MiXCR, storing one row per CDR3 protein. The table lists about 300,000 distinct CDR3 sequences, around 20% of them singletons. The specimen sequenced was blood, either unsorted or a sorted T cell fraction (not recorded which). The source is a female donor with ankylosing spondylitis or in good health (not recorded which).

J is TRBJ2-3 and V is TRBV7-9; no clear D gene. Germline assignment: CDR1 SEHNR and CDR2 FQNEAQ (reference sequence). This CDR3 is built from 16 residues. V lost 5 bases and J lost 1, with 16 bases in between. In DNA form, the CDR3 reads TGTGCCAGCAGCGCACGCGAGACCCGACGCACAGATACGCAGTATTTT. It yields the protein CASSARETRRTDTQYF. Based on the CDR3 plus reference TRBV7-9 and TRBJ2-3, the full variable domain is DTGVSQNPRHKITKRGQNVTFRCDPISEHNRLYWYRQTLGQGPEFLTYFQNEAQLEKSRLLSDRFSAERPKGSFSTLEIQRTEQGDSAMYLCASSARETRRTDTQYFGPGTRLTVL.

This clonotype has a handful of counts. V is TRBV6-5 and J is TRBJ2-7, with D hard to call. Germline CDR1 is MNHEY and CDR2 is SVGAGI. There are 15 residues in the CDR3. Trimming shortened V by 0 bases and J by 4 bases, and 13 bases separated the two germline ends. In DNA form, the CDR3 reads TGTGCCAGCAGTTACTCGATAGCTCGCCAATACGAGCAGTACTTC. Residues: CASSYSIARQYEQYF.

This clonotype was counted between two and nine times. V is TRBV4-3 and J is TRBJ2-1, with 7 bases fitting TRBD2. Germline CDR1 LGHNA, CDR2 YSLEER. The CDR3 runs 16 residues. V lost 1 base, J lost 7 bases, and 10 bases stayed unmatched. DNA for the CDR3: TGCGCCAGCAGCCAAGTGCGGCGGGAGATCGGAAATGAGCAGTTCTTC. The encoded protein is CASSQVRREIGNEQFF.

The sample holds many counts of this clonotype. The rearrangement joins TRBV15 to TRBJ1-1; D not certain. The V gene's germline CDR1 is LNHNV and CDR2 YYDKDF (reference sequence). With 0 bases removed from V and 0 bases from J, the gap between germline ends came to 17 bases. The CDR3 spans 18 residues. CDR3 DNA: TGTGCCACCAGCAGAGATAGAATTGGGAAAGGGATGAACACTGAAGCTTTCTTT. Translating it yields CATSRDRIGKGMNTEAFF.

This clonotype has only a few counts. This chain uses TRBV11-2 with TRBJ2-1; TRBD2 might be the D (6 bases). The length of the CDR3 is 18 residues. Germline V gives CDR1 SGHAT, CDR2 FQNNGV. V dropped 5 bases and J dropped 0 bases, with 20 bases sitting between them. The CDR3 nucleotides are TGTGCCAGCAGCCAGTTGGGCGGGACTCCCCGCTCCTACAATGAGCAGTTCTTC. This codes for CASSQLGGTPRSYNEQFF.

The rearrangement links TRBV4-3 to TRBJ1-5, with TRBD1 as a possible D gene (5 bases). V was trimmed by 3 bases and J by 4 bases, leaving 7 bases between them. This CDR3 is built from 13 residues. Germline V gene lookup returns CDR1 LGHNA and CDR2 YSLEER. The CDR3 region is CASSQRQNQPQHF. CDR3 DNA sequence: TGCGCCAGCAGCCAGCGACAGAATCAGCCCCAGCATTTT.

In DNA form, the CDR3 reads TGTGCCAGCAGAAAATTAGCGGGAGGGCCCAATGAGCAGTTCTTC. This codes for CASRKLAGGPNEQFF. The J gene is TRBJ2-1, the V gene TRBV7-8; TRBD2 matches 11 bases. The V gene end was trimmed by 6 bases and the J gene end by 6 bases; junction bases not matched to a gene: 7. From germline, CDR1 is SGHVS and CDR2 FQNEAQ. CDR3 length: 15 amino acids. Looking up the rest from reference TRBV7-8 and TRBJ2-1 gives the full variable domain: GAGVSQSPRYKVAKRGQDVALRCDPISGHVSLFWYQQALGQGPEFLTYFQNEAQLDKSGLPSDRFFAERPEGSVSTLKIQRTQQEDSAVYLCASRKLAGGPNEQFFGPGTRLTVL.

J is TRBJ2-7 and V is TRBV10-3; D is unresolved. Germline loops: CDR1 ENHRY, CDR2 SYGVKD. With 8 bases removed from V and 4 bases from J, the gap between germline ends came to 15 bases. This CDR3 has 13 residues. In DNA, the CDR3 is TGTGCCATCCGGCCCCCGGACGGTTACGAGCAGTACTTC. Amino acids: CAIRPPDGYEQYF.

This clonotype was counted at least ten times. This sequence joins TRBV29-1 and TRBJ2-5; D may be TRBD1 or TRBD2 (5 bases each). Trimming cost V 5 bases and J 0 bases, with 13 bases left between them. The CDR3 consists of 14 residues. Germline CDR1 reads SQVTM; CDR2 reads ANQGSEA. CDR3 residues: CSVPTGANQETQYF. CDR3 DNA sequence: TGCAGCGTTCCAACCGGGGCTAACCAAGAGACCCAGTACTTC.

This CDR3 is CASSYSRTGWDQPQHF. CDR3 nucleotides: TGTGCCAGCAGTTACTCGAGGACAGGGTGGGATCAGCCCCAGCATTTT. The rearrangement joins TRBV6-2 or TRBV6-3 to TRBJ1-5; the match to TRBD1 covers 8 bases. The germline V gene encodes CDR1 MNHEY and CDR2 SVGEGT. Trimming took 0 bases from V and 5 from J; bases not matched to a gene: 6. The CDR3 contains 16 residues.

This clonotype was seen at least ten times. V is TRBV20-1 and J is TRBJ2-7; no firm D call. Trimming pared 1 base from V and 6 bases from J, leaving 13 bases between. The CDR3 loop spans 13 amino acids. Looked up from germline, CDR1 is DFQATT and CDR2 is SNEGSKA (reference sequence). The CDR3 spells CSARVGRSSEQYF. The CDR3 DNA is TGCAGTGCTAGAGTAGGTAGGAGCTCCGAGCAGTACTTC.

The chain links TRBV30 to TRBJ2-7, with 8 bases that match TRBD2. With V trimmed by 2 bases and J by 4 bases, 7 bases remained unmatched. This CDR3 spans 14 amino acids. Germline V gene data show CDR1 as GTSNPN and CDR2 as SVGIG (reference sequence). Written as DNA, the CDR3 is TGTGCCTGGAGTCCGTGGACTAGCCGATACGAGCAGTACTTC. Translating gives CAWSPWTSRYEQYF.

The rearrangement joins TRBV12-3 or TRBV12-4 to TRBJ2-5, with a tentative D call TRBD1 (6 bases). The CDR3 covers 16 residues. V shed 3 bases and J shed 5 bases, with 19 bases lying between them. The CDR3 region has the DNA TGTGCCAGCAGTTTTGACTTAGGGACACAGCGCGAGACCCAGTACTTC. Its protein is CASSFDLGTQRETQYF.

This clonotype was counted between two and nine times. The rearrangement uses TRBV6-6 and TRBJ1-3; D gene unclear. There are 13 residues in the CDR3. V was shortened by 2 bases and J by 8 bases, with 10 bases between the two germline ends. CDR1 is MNHNY, CDR2 SVGAGI, per germline (reference sequence). CDR3 sequence: CASSYTGGDTIYF. Written as DNA, the CDR3 is TGTGCCAGCAGTTACACTGGTGGGGACACCATATATTTT.

This clonotype turned up a few times. The CDR3 loop is CASSPYGASGDSYNEQFF. The CDR3 DNA reads as TGTGCCAGCAGCCCTTACGGGGCTAGCGGGGACTCCTACAATGAGCAGTTCTTC. The chain recombines TRBV11-1 with TRBJ2-1, with TRBD2 identical over 9 bases. V gave up 5 bases and J gave up 0 bases; unmatched junction bases: 11. The CDR3 has 18 amino acids. CDR1 is SGHAT, CDR2 FQDESV, per germline (reference sequence). The full variable domain, rest sourced from reference TRBV11-1 and TRBJ2-1, is EAEVAQSPRYKITEKSQAVAFWCDPISGHATLYWYRQILGQGPELLVQFQDESVVDDSQLPKDRFSAERLKGVDSTLKIQPAELGDSAMYLCASSPYGASGDSYNEQFFGPGTRLTVL.

This clonotype was detected a few times. The J gene is TRBJ1-2, the V gene TRBV12-3 or TRBV12-4; no definite D call. Trimming left V 1 base short and J 7 bases short, with 4 bases between. The CDR3 sequence is 11 residues long. CDR3 in amino acids: CASSLDLGYTF. The CDR3 nucleotides are TGTGCCAGCAGTTTAGATCTTGGCTACACCTTC.

This chain uses TRBV10-3 with TRBJ2-3; TRBD1 is a possible D gene (5 bases). V was clipped by 2 bases and J by 11 bases, with 17 bases between them. Germline V lookup: CDR1 ENHRY, CDR2 SYGVKD. The CDR3 totals 14 residues. The CDR3 nucleotides read TGTGCCATCAGTGAGGGGGCAGACAGAACAAAGCAGTATTTT. This sequence encodes CAISEGADRTKQYF.

The chain joins TRBV4-1 to TRBJ2-1; D may be TRBD2 (6 bases). The CDR3 is made up of 18 amino acids. Germline-derived CDR1 and CDR2 are MGHRA and YSYEKL. Trimming removed 0 bases at V and 9 bases at J, with 24 bases between. The DNA of the CDR3 is TGCGCCAGCAGCCAAGACAGGGACTCCCTCCTTTCTTCCGGTGAGCAGTTCTTC. It codes for CASSQDRDSLLSSGEQFF.

The J gene is TRBJ2-1, the V gene TRBV20-1, with 11 bases lining up with TRBD2. CDR1 is DFQATT, CDR2 SNEGSKA, per germline (reference sequence). After removal of 5 bases from V and 4 bases from J, the junction contained 4 bases not matched to a gene. CDR3 size: 14 residues. The CDR3 region is CSALGLAEYNEQFF. CDR3 bases: TGCAGTGCTTTGGGACTAGCGGAGTACAATGAGCAGTTCTTC.

This clonotype has more than one count but fewer than ten. The rearrangement joins TRBV6-5 to TRBJ1-1; D is unclear. CDR3 length equals 14 residues. Trimming cost V 0 bases and J 8 bases, with 13 bases left between them. Germline V lookup: CDR1 MNHEY, CDR2 SVGAGI. CDR3 in amino acids: CASSYSIGWSEAFF. The DNA of the CDR3 is TGTGCCAGCAGTTACTCGATTGGTTGGTCAGAAGCTTTCTTT.

This clonotype was observed many times. The chain links TRBV3-1 to TRBJ2-3; the D is unclear. Trimming took off 2 bases at V and 7 bases at J, with 10 bases between the two ends. This CDR3 comprises 13 residues. Germline V gene data show CDR1 as LGHDT and CDR2 as YNNKEL (reference sequence). The CDR3 protein is CASSQLMGNTQYF. DNA for the CDR3: TGTGCCAGCAGCCAATTGATGGGGAATACGCAGTATTTT.

This clonotype was counted between two and nine times. V is TRBV6-5 and J is TRBJ1-1; tentative D call: TRBD1 (5 bases). Trimming took off 0 bases at V and 7 bases at J, with 9 bases between the two ends. Germline CDR1 reads MNHEY; CDR2 reads SVGAGI. This CDR3 has 13 residues. The CDR3 loop is CASSYSWGSEAFF. The CDR3 nucleotides read TGTGCCAGCAGTTACTCCTGGGGGAGTGAAGCTTTCTTT.

V usage is TRBV29-1 and J usage is TRBJ1-2; tentative D call: TRBD1 (6 bases). Germline lookup yields CDR1 SQVTM and CDR2 ANQGSEA. Deletions cut 5 bases from V and 2 bases from J, with 9 bases between. This CDR3 is built from 12 residues. CDR3 region: CSVQGFNYGYTF. The DNA of the CDR3 is TGCAGCGTTCAGGGGTTCAACTATGGCTACACCTTC.